These T cell receptor beta chains were read from a single sample in a study of T-cell memory formation after mild COVID-19. TCRdb reprocessed the 5' RACE reads with MiXCR, giving one entry per CDR3 protein. The repertoire includes some 250,000 distinct CDR3 sequences, 8% to 10% of them detected once, and 20% to 25% sits in the top ten. Sequencing input: PBMCs or a T cell subset sorted from them (not recorded which). The receptors derive from a man in his late teens or twenties who had mild COVID-19 (a few samples of this study predate the infection). Cell type and time point are not known. The CDR3 runs from the conserved cysteine through the conserved F or W. D genes are given only for firm matches. A row's size may be missing; if present it is once, few, many or a size class.

TRBD1	NA	TRBV7-9	TRBJ1-2	TGTGCCAGCAGCTCCTCCGGGACAGGGAGAGGCTACACCTTC	CASSSSGTGRGYTF
NA	NA	TRBV4-1	TRBJ1-5	TGCGCCAGCAGCCAAGTTGGCAGCAGCAATCAGCCCCAGCATTTT	CASSQVGSSNQPQHF
TRBD1	NA	TRBV4-2	TRBJ1-5	TGTGCCAGCAGCCACCCCGGACAGGTCCTTCAGCCCCAGCATTTT	CASSHPGQVLQPQHF
NA	NA	TRBV6-5	TRBJ2-7	TGTGCCAGCAGTTACTCGAGCGGCGGATACGAGCAGTACTTC	CASSYSSGGYEQYF
NA	NA	TRBV12-3/TRBV12-4	TRBJ1-4	TGTGCCAGCACCCGGACAGTTGGCAGGGCTAATGAAAAACTGTTTTTT	CASTRTVGRANEKLFF
TRBD2	many	TRBV4-3	TRBJ2-5	TGCGCCAGCAGCCAAGAGGTTCCGGTCTCCAACGGGGGGGGAGAGACCCAGTACTTC	CASSQEVPVSNGGGETQYF
NA	NA	TRBV5-4	TRBJ2-2	TGTGCCAGCAGTTCAGGACAACTTGGCACCGGGGAGCTGTTTTTT	CASSSGQLGTGELFF
NA	few	TRBV7-6	TRBJ2-2	TGTGCCAGCCAGAACGGGAACACCGGGGAGCTGTTTTTT	CASQNGNTGELFF
TRBD1	many	TRBV7-8	TRBJ2-2	TGTGCCAGCAGCAGCCGGGACAGGGCCTCCGGGGAGCTGTTTTTT	CASSSRDRASGELFF
NA	few	TRBV7-9	TRBJ1-6	TGTGCCAGCAGCCGGAGCTCCTATAATTCACCCCTCCACTTT	CASSRSSYNSPLHF
NA	few	TRBV20-1	TRBJ1-2	TGCAGCCCCGGGTACGGGTATGGCTACACCTTC	CSPGYGYGYTF
NA	many	TRBV29-1	TRBJ2-1	TGCAGCGTACGACCGAGAAACAATGAGCAGTTCTTC	CSVRPRNNEQFF
NA	NA	TRBV6-5	TRBJ2-7	TGTGCCAGCAGTCCCCTGGTCTTGGGCGAGCAGTACTTC	CASSPLVLGEQYF
NA	NA	TRBV7-6	TRBJ2-7	TGTGCCAGCAGCCCTAGCCAGCGGAGCTCCTACGAGCAGTACTTC	CASSPSQRSSYEQYF
NA	NA	TRBV18	TRBJ2-3	TGTGCCAGCTCACACGGCAGGGAGGTAAATACGCAGTATTTT	CASSHGREVNTQYF
NA	many	TRBV20-1	TRBJ2-3	TGCAGTGCGGCAGGGTCAGGGACAGATACGCAGTATTTT	CSAAGSGTDTQYF
TRBD2	NA	TRBV6-5	TRBJ2-5	TGTGCCAGCAGTTACTCGAGCGGGACCCAAGAGACCCAGTACTTC	CASSYSSGTQETQYF
NA	NA	TRBV10-3	TRBJ1-2	TGTGCCATCAGTTTCGGGATCTTTCCGGGCTACACCTTC	CAISFGIFPGYTF
TRBD1	many	TRBV12-3/TRBV12-4	TRBJ2-7	TGTGCCAGCAGCTCGACAGGGTTCGAGCAGTACTTC	CASSSTGFEQYF
NA	few	TRBV24-1	TRBJ2-3	TGTGCCACCAGTGACGTCCGAGCTACAGATACGCAGTATTTT	CATSDVRATDTQYF
NA	few	TRBV7-3	TRBJ2-2	TGTGCCAGCAGCTTAACAGGGACCACCGGGGAGCTGTTTTTT	CASSLTGTTGELFF
NA	NA	TRBV5-1	TRBJ1-5	TGCGCCAGCAGCGAAGATCCAACTTCCTATAGCAATCAGCCCCAGCATTTT	CASSEDPTSYSNQPQHF
TRBD2	few	TRBV7-3	TRBJ2-3	TGTGCCAGCAGCTCTAGCGGGGCAAGGGCAGATACGCAGTATTTT	CASSSSGARADTQYF
NA	NA	TRBV18	TRBJ1-1	TGTGCCAGCTCTTTCCAGGCTCGGGCTGAAGCTTTCTTT	CASSFQARAEAFF
NA	NA	TRBV7-9	TRBJ2-1	TGTGCCAGCAGCTGGGAGGACTTCTCCTACAATGAGCAGTTCTTC	CASSWEDFSYNEQFF
NA	NA	TRBV5-6	TRBJ2-2	TGTGCCAGCAGCTTGTGGAGCACCGGGGAGCTGTTTTTT	CASSLWSTGELFF
NA	NA	TRBV9	TRBJ2-5	TGTGCCAGCAGCGCGCCTCGACAAGAGACCCAGTACTTC	CASSAPRQETQYF
TRBD2	few	TRBV7-9	TRBJ2-5	TGTGCCAGCCGTACTAGCGCAGAAGAGACCCAGTACTTC	CASRTSAEETQYF
TRBD1	few	TRBV5-1	TRBJ2-4	TGCGCCAGCAGCCCCATTACAGGGGCTGGGGTCAAAAACATTCAGTACTTC	CASSPITGAGVKNIQYF
NA	NA	TRBV30	TRBJ2-2	TGTGCCTGGAGTGTCGGCAGGGAGAGGTCACACACCGGGGAGCTGTTTTTT	CAWSVGRERSHTGELFF
TRBD2	few	TRBV7-2	TRBJ2-7	TGTGCCAGCCAATTGGAGGCGGGAAGCGGGGCTAGGACCGAGCAGTACTTC	CASQLEAGSGARTEQYF
NA	many	TRBV12-3/TRBV12-4	TRBJ2-2	TGTGCCAGCAGTTGGGGGACCGGGGAGCTGTTTTTT	CASSWGTGELFF
TRBD2	few	TRBV20-1	TRBJ2-5	TGCAGTGCTCTAGACAAGCGGGGATACCAAGAGACCCAGTACTTC	CSALDKRGYQETQYF
TRBD2	NA	TRBV4-2	TRBJ2-5	TGTGCCAGCAGCCCTAATAGCGGGGACCAAGAGACCCAGTACTTC	CASSPNSGDQETQYF
NA	few	TRBV27	TRBJ1-5	TGTGCCAGCAGTTTAAGGGGGGCCTCAAGTCAGCCCCAGCATTTT	CASSLRGASSQPQHF
NA	NA	TRBV10-2	TRBJ1-2	TGCGCCAGCAGTGAGTCCGGGAACCACTATGGCTACACCTTC	CASSESGNHYGYTF
TRBD1	few	TRBV5-1	TRBJ2-1	TGCGCCAGCAGCATGGGACAGGGTTGGAATGAGCAGTTCTTC	CASSMGQGWNEQFF